A selection of T cell receptor beta chains follows, all from one sample in a study of Ad26.COV2.S vaccination and SARS-CoV-2 variants. Sequencing used immunoSEQ multiplex PCR; TCRdb keeps in-frame clones, though not all of them. The repertoire holds 350,000 to 500,000 clones, with 75% to 95% as singletons. Sample: peripheral blood, taken in a trial of Ad26.COV2.S vaccine versus placebo. The receptors derive from a person between 18 and 65 years old who received the Ad26.COV2.S COVID-19 vaccine or a placebo. Both conserved end residues are part of each CDR3. D genes are given only for firm matches. The listing skips clone size in some rows; elsewhere it reads once, few, many or a size class.

size: -
V: TRBV9
D: TRBD2
J: TRBJ2-2
DNA: TGTGCCAGCAGCGTCCCGGGAGCGGGGACCGGGGAGCTGTTTTTT
CDR3: CASSVPGAGTGELFF

size: -
V: TRBV4-2
D: TRBD1
J: TRBJ2-3
DNA: TGTGCCAGCAGCCAAGAGTCCGGGACAGGGGGCTGGGATACGCAGTATTTT
CDR3: CASSQESGTGGWDTQYF

size: -
V: TRBV11-3
D: -
J: TRBJ2-1
DNA: TGTGCCAGCAGCAAATCCTACAATGAGCAGTTCTTC
CDR3: CASSKSYNEQFF

size: -
V: TRBV11-3
D: -
J: TRBJ2-5
DNA: TGTGCCAGCAGCCAGACGGGAGAAGAGACCCAGTACTTC
CDR3: CASSQTGEETQYF

size: once
V: TRBV10-2
D: -
J: TRBJ2-7
DNA: TGCGCCACCTCCCGGGACGACGTAACCTACGAGCAGTACTTC
CDR3: CATSRDDVTYEQYF

size: -
V: TRBV5-6
D: TRBD1
J: TRBJ1-2
DNA: TGTGCCAGCAGCGTGGGACAGGGGGATTATGGCTACACCTTC
CDR3: CASSVGQGDYGYTF

size: -
V: TRBV29-1
D: -
J: TRBJ2-3
DNA: TGCAGCGTTGAAGGGAATGTGGGCACAGATACGCAGTATTTT
CDR3: CSVEGNVGTDTQYF

size: -
V: TRBV29-1
D: -
J: TRBJ2-5
DNA: TGCAGCGTTGAGGTCTCCGAATTGGGGTACCAAGAGACCCAGTACTTC
CDR3: CSVEVSELGYQETQYF

size: -
V: TRBV29-1
D: TRBD1
J: TRBJ1-5
DNA: TGCAGCGTCGCTCAGGGGGCTGAGAGCAATCAGCCCCAGCATTTT
CDR3: CSVAQGAESNQPQHF

size: -
V: TRBV6-5
D: -
J: TRBJ1-2
DNA: TGTGCCAGCAGTTACTCTGGGGGCAACTATGGCTACACCTTC
CDR3: CASSYSGGNYGYTF

size: -
V: TRBV3-1/TRBV3-2
D: TRBD2
J: TRBJ2-3
DNA: TGTGCCAGCAGCCAAGTCGTACTAGCGGGAGTTTCAAATACGCAGTATTTT
CDR3: CASSQVVLAGVSNTQYF

size: once
V: TRBV3-1/TRBV3-2
D: TRBD1
J: TRBJ2-1
DNA: TGTGCCAGCAGCCAAGAAGGGACAGGGTCCTACAATGAGCAGTTCTTC
CDR3: CASSQEGTGSYNEQFF

size: -
V: TRBV30
D: -
J: TRBJ2-1
DNA: TGTGCCTGGAGTATGAGGGACTTGGGTGAGCAGTTCTTC
CDR3: CAWSMRDLGEQFF

size: -
V: TRBV6-2/TRBV6-3
D: -
J: TRBJ1-2
DNA: TGTGCCAGCAGTTACTCAGGGATCTATGGCTACACCTTC
CDR3: CASSYSGIYGYTF

size: -
V: TRBV25-1
D: -
J: TRBJ1-1
DNA: TGTGCCAGCAGTGCCCAGAGTATAGGGCCCATGAACACTGAAGCTTTCTTT
CDR3: CASSAQSIGPMNTEAFF

size: -
V: TRBV5-1
D: -
J: TRBJ2-5
DNA: TGCGCCAGCAGCTCCTCCGGACAGATCCAAGAGACCCAGTACTTC
CDR3: CASSSSGQIQETQYF

size: few
V: TRBV6-2/TRBV6-3
D: TRBD1
J: TRBJ1-4
DNA: TGTGCCAGCAGTTACCTTCCGGGACAGGAATTGAATGAAAAACTGTTTTTT
CDR3: CASSYLPGQELNEKLFF

size: once
V: TRBV5-1
D: -
J: TRBJ1-4
DNA: TGCGCCAGCAGCTTGGGCGCCGGGGGGCAAGGTGAAAAACTGTTTTTT
CDR3: CASSLGAGGQGEKLFF

size: few
V: TRBV6-6
D: TRBD1
J: TRBJ1-5
DNA: TGTGCCAGCAGCCAGACGACAGGGGGCAATCAGCCCCAGCATTTT
CDR3: CASSQTTGGNQPQHF

size: -
V: TRBV3-1/TRBV3-2
D: -
J: TRBJ1-1
DNA: TGTGCCAGCAGCCAAACAGGGCAAACTGAAGCTTTCTTT
CDR3: CASSQTGQTEAFF

size: -
V: TRBV4-2
D: TRBD1
J: TRBJ1-5
DNA: TGTGCCAGCAGCCAGGGGACAGGGGGCGATCAGCCCCAGCATTTT
CDR3: CASSQGTGGDQPQHF

size: -
V: TRBV7-7
D: -
J: TRBJ2-5
DNA: TGTGCTAGCAGCTTAGGAGCTTTGGGGACCCAGTACTTC
CDR3: CASSLGALGTQYF

size: -
V: TRBV2
D: TRBD1
J: TRBJ1-1
DNA: TGTGCCACCAGGGACAGCCTGAACACTGAAGCTTTCTTT
CDR3: CATRDSLNTEAFF

size: -
V: TRBV19
D: -
J: TRBJ1-3
DNA: TGTGCCAGTAGTATATCCACGATAAACACCATATATTTT
CDR3: CASSISTINTIYF

size: few
V: TRBV7-9
D: -
J: TRBJ2-7
DNA: TGTGCCAGCAGCTTTGATTTAATGGAGCAGTACTTC
CDR3: CASSFDLMEQYF

size: -
V: TRBV6-5
D: -
J: TRBJ1-3
DNA: TGTGCCAGCAGCAGAGATAACTCTGGAAACACCATATATTTT
CDR3: CASSRDNSGNTIYF

size: -
V: TRBV6-2/TRBV6-3
D: -
J: TRBJ2-1
DNA: TGTGCCAGCACCCCCTCCCCAAGTAAGCAGTTCTTC
CDR3: CASTPSPSKQFF

size: -
V: TRBV30
D: TRBD2
J: TRBJ2-3
DNA: TGTGCCTGGAGTGTAGGTGCGCTAGCGGGCACAGATACGCAGTATTTT
CDR3: CAWSVGALAGTDTQYF

size: few
V: TRBV7-9
D: -
J: TRBJ2-5
DNA: TGTGCCAGCAGCTTAGCTATGGGTGTGGGCCAGGAGACCCAGTACTTC
CDR3: CASSLAMGVGQETQYF

size: -
V: TRBV5-4
D: -
J: TRBJ2-7
DNA: TGTGCCAGCAGCGAGCGGAGCTCCTACGAGCAGTACTTC
CDR3: CASSERSSYEQYF

size: -
V: TRBV6-6
D: -
J: TRBJ2-7
DNA: TGTGCCAGCAGTTACTCGATGGGATCGAGCTCCTACGAGCAGTACTTC
CDR3: CASSYSMGSSSYEQYF

size: -
V: TRBV11-1
D: -
J: TRBJ2-7
DNA: TGTGCCAGCAGCTTATTTCAGCGTATCGCGGGCTACGAGCAGTACTTC
CDR3: CASSLFQRIAGYEQYF

size: -
V: TRBV14
D: TRBD2
J: TRBJ2-1
DNA: TGTGCCAGCAGCCAAGTGGGTCTCCTAGCGGGTGACAATGAGCAGTTCTTC
CDR3: CASSQVGLLAGDNEQFF

size: -
V: TRBV27
D: -
J: TRBJ1-5
DNA: TGTGCCAGCAGCGCCCAACAAGGTAGCAATCAGCCCCAGCATTTT
CDR3: CASSAQQGSNQPQHF

size: -
V: TRBV4-3
D: TRBD2
J: TRBJ2-5
DNA: TGCGCCAGCAGCCAAGAGGCTAGCGGAGCTCTCCAAGAGACCCAGTACTTC
CDR3: CASSQEASGALQETQYF

size: -
V: TRBV6-2/TRBV6-3
D: TRBD1
J: TRBJ2-7
DNA: TGTGCCAGCAGTTCCGGGACAGGGGGCTCCTACGAGCAGTACTTC
CDR3: CASSSGTGGSYEQYF